This section outlines one TCR beta chain sequence together with its context. Its antigen is as yet unknown. Primers used in a second PCR of about 7 to 11 cycles were a sample-barcoded 5' primer and a J-beta primer mix. A single record per CDR3 protein comes from TCRdb applying MiXCR to the 5' RACE reads. The sample records roughly 720,000 distinct CDR3 sequences, 50% to 65% being singletons. This specimen comes from a study of blood T cells in healthy people across ages. Study information: Roughly one uniquely barcoded beta molecule per two T cells was captured. Study outcomes and limitations: A roughly linear age-dependent decrease characterized TCR beta diversity per million T cells. Any conclusive comparison of naive versus antigen-experienced cells was prevented by using unsorted PBMCs.

Healthy individuals of Caucasian origin from Russia, aged roughly 6 to 100, served as donors. The germline V gene has CDR1 SGDLS and CDR2 YYNGEE. This CDR3 is built from 16 residues. Unmatched junction bases numbered 8, after V lost 4 bases and J lost 4 bases. This chain connects TRBV9 to TRBJ2-1; 10 nucleotides line up with TRBD2. Input material: blood. The receptor was derived from a man older than 75 in good health. CDR3 region: CASSPGGSGRYNEQFF. CDR3 DNA sequence: TGTGCCAGCAGCCCCGGGGGTAGCGGGAGGTACAATGAGCAGTTCTTC.